This TCR beta chain was found in a study of blood T cell repertoires in COVID-19. Study at large: Collection of acute and convalescent COVID-19 samples took place in the United States, Italy and Spain. T cells, B-cell-depleted T cells, or PBMCs provided the cDNA or gDNA that served as material.

Per the original data handling: Amplification of reference gene primers provided the estimated nucleated cell counts. Profiled with immunoSEQ multiplex PCR; TCRdb holds only in-frame clones, not every one. V, J and clone size were drawn from that table, and D and trimming were deduced from the DNA. The sample records about 71,000 clones, around 80% being singletons. J was trimmed by 1 base and V by 5 bases; bases with no gene match: 7. The CDR3 runs 15 residues. Per the germline V gene, CDR1 is LGHDT and CDR2 is YNNKEL (reference sequence). The V call is TRBV3-1 (or the pseudogene TRBV3-2), the J call TRBJ2-7; 8 nucleotides agree with TRBD1. Sequenced input: peripheral blood. The TCR originated in a woman aged 80 or older with acute or convalescent COVID-19. The CDR3 region has the DNA TGTGCCAGCAGCTTCGACAGGGGAGCTTCCTACGAGCAGTACTTC. This translates into CASSFDRGASYEQYF.